These T cell receptor beta chains were read from a single sample in a study of shared clonotypes between healthy human individuals. TCRdb's copy holds only in-frame clones and misses some; the assay was immunoSEQ multiplex PCR. There are approximately 2.5 million clones in the sample; 85% to 95% occur only once, and 0.11% to 0.15% lies in the top ten. The specimen sequenced was naive CD4+ T cells sorted from blood. These receptors were collected from a young man in good health. CDR3s include the opening cysteine and the closing phenylalanine or tryptophan. The D gene is left open where the match is weak. Clone size is stated in some rows and not others, as once, few, many or a class when expanded.

D: TRBD2
J: TRBJ2-7
size: NA
V: TRBV5-5
length: 18
DNA: TGTGCCAGCAGCTTGTCGTTTAGCGGGGGGTCTAGCTCCTACGAGCAGTACTTC
CDR3: CASSLSFSGGSSSYEQYF

D: NA
J: TRBJ1-5
size: NA
V: TRBV7-2
length: 14
DNA: TGTGCCAGCAGCGGGGGACAACTCAATCAGCCCCAGCATTTT
CDR3: CASSGGQLNQPQHF

D: TRBD1
J: TRBJ1-2
size: NA
V: TRBV14
length: 15
DNA: TGTGCCAGCAGCCGACAGGGCCTGCTAGGCTATGGCTACACCTTC
CDR3: CASSRQGLLGYGYTF

D: NA
J: TRBJ1-1
size: NA
V: TRBV5-1
length: 14
DNA: TGCGCCAGCAGCTTGCCTACCATGAACACTGAAGCTTTCTTT
CDR3: CASSLPTMNTEAFF

D: NA
J: TRBJ2-1
size: NA
V: TRBV7-2
length: 16
DNA: TGTGCCAGCAGCTTAAGGGGGTTGACGGGCTACAATGAGCAGTTCTTC
CDR3: CASSLRGLTGYNEQFF

D: NA
J: TRBJ2-1
size: NA
V: TRBV9
length: 15
DNA: TGTGCCAGCAGCGTAGTGGGGGGATCCTACAATGAGCAGTTCTTC
CDR3: CASSVVGGSYNEQFF

D: NA
J: TRBJ1-1
size: NA
V: TRBV7-2
length: 13
DNA: TGTGCCAGCAGCTTTGGCTGGGGCACTGAAGCTTTCTTT
CDR3: CASSFGWGTEAFF

D: NA
J: TRBJ1-5
size: NA
V: TRBV30
length: 12
DNA: TGTGCCTGGACTGTTGGCAATCAGCCCCAGCATTTT
CDR3: CAWTVGNQPQHF

D: NA
J: TRBJ2-5
size: NA
V: TRBV7-3
length: 15
DNA: TGTGCCAGCAGCTCGACAGGAGCGATAGGGGAGACCCAGTACTTC
CDR3: CASSSTGAIGETQYF

D: NA
J: TRBJ2-1
size: NA
V: TRBV9
length: 18
DNA: TGTGCCAGCAGCGTAGGATCGGGTGGGGGGAAAGGCTACAATGAGCAGTTCTTC
CDR3: CASSVGSGGGKGYNEQFF

D: NA
J: TRBJ1-1
size: few
V: TRBV5-4
length: 14
DNA: TGTGCCAGCAGCTTGGAAAACGTGAACACTGAAGCTTTCTTT
CDR3: CASSLENVNTEAFF

D: NA
J: TRBJ1-4
size: NA
V: TRBV4-1
length: 15
DNA: TGCGCCAGCAGCCCCGTAGGGACTTCGGGTGAAAAACTGTTTTTT
CDR3: CASSPVGTSGEKLFF

D: NA
J: TRBJ1-6
size: once
V: TRBV21-1
length: 18
DNA: TGTGCCAGCAGCAAGGGCTCTCGTTATGGACAGAAGAATTCACCCCTCCACTTT
CDR3: CASSKGSRYGQKNSPLHF

D: NA
J: TRBJ2-5
size: NA
V: TRBV11-2
length: 14
DNA: TGTGCCAGCAGCTTAGTACAAGCACAAGAGACCCAGTACTTC
CDR3: CASSLVQAQETQYF

D: NA
J: TRBJ2-1
size: NA
V: TRBV7-9
length: 16
DNA: TGTGCCAGCAGCTTAGGTCTGCGGGACCTCTACAATGAGCAGTTCTTC
CDR3: CASSLGLRDLYNEQFF

D: NA
J: TRBJ1-1
size: NA
V: TRBV19
length: 12
DNA: TGTGCCAGTAGTATAGGGTTGGCTGAAGCTTTCTTT
CDR3: CASSIGLAEAFF

D: NA
J: TRBJ2-2
size: NA
V: TRBV10-3
length: 16
DNA: TGTGCCATCAAGAGATCGACAGGCCCGAGGACCGGGGAGCTGTTTTTT
CDR3: CAIKRSTGPRTGELFF

D: NA
J: TRBJ1-5
size: NA
V: TRBV19
length: 16
DNA: TGTGCCAGTAGTACTGTCGCAGGGGATCGCAATCAGCCCCAGCATTTT
CDR3: CASSTVAGDRNQPQHF

D: NA
J: TRBJ2-7
size: NA
V: TRBV6-1
length: 14
DNA: TGTGCCAGCAGTGTCACAGGAACCCCCTACGAGCAGTACTTC
CDR3: CASSVTGTPYEQYF

D: NA
J: TRBJ1-5
size: NA
V: TRBV15
length: 16
DNA: TGTGCCACCAGCAGAGATGGGCAGGGTGGCAGTCAGCCCCAGCATTTT
CDR3: CATSRDGQGGSQPQHF

D: NA
J: TRBJ2-6
size: NA
V: TRBV30
length: 18
DNA: TGTGCCTGTCAAGTGCAGCCCCACCTTCTAACTGGGGCCAACGTCCTGACTTTC
CDR3: CACQVQPHLLTGANVLTF

D: NA
J: TRBJ1-2
size: NA
V: TRBV4-1
length: 14
DNA: TGCGCCAGCAGCCCCCCGGGGCGGGGGTATGGCTACACCTTC
CDR3: CASSPPGRGYGYTF

D: TRBD1
J: TRBJ1-5
size: NA
V: TRBV10-3
length: 14
DNA: TGTGCCATCAGTACAGGGGGATTCAATCAGCCCCAGCATTTT
CDR3: CAISTGGFNQPQHF

D: NA
J: TRBJ2-5
size: NA
V: TRBV7-3
length: 13
DNA: TGTGCCAGCAGCTTAGGTAGCAGGGAGACCCAGTACTTC
CDR3: CASSLGSRETQYF

D: NA
J: TRBJ2-3
size: NA
V: TRBV6-1
length: 14
DNA: TGTGCCAGCCACGTCGACGGGGCCCCAGATACGCAGTATTTT
CDR3: CASHVDGAPDTQYF

D: NA
J: TRBJ2-5
size: NA
V: TRBV11-2
length: 11
DNA: TGTGCCAGCGGCCCGACGGAGACCCAGTACTTC
CDR3: CASGPTETQYF

D: TRBD1
J: TRBJ2-7
size: NA
V: TRBV7-9
length: 17
DNA: TGTGCCAGCAGTGGGCCGACCGGGACAGGGGGCCCATACGAGCAGTACTTC
CDR3: CASSGPTGTGGPYEQYF

D: NA
J: TRBJ1-3
size: NA
V: TRBV11-2
length: 15
DNA: TGTGCCAGCAGCTTAGATTGGGGTTCCGGAAACACCATATATTTT
CDR3: CASSLDWGSGNTIYF